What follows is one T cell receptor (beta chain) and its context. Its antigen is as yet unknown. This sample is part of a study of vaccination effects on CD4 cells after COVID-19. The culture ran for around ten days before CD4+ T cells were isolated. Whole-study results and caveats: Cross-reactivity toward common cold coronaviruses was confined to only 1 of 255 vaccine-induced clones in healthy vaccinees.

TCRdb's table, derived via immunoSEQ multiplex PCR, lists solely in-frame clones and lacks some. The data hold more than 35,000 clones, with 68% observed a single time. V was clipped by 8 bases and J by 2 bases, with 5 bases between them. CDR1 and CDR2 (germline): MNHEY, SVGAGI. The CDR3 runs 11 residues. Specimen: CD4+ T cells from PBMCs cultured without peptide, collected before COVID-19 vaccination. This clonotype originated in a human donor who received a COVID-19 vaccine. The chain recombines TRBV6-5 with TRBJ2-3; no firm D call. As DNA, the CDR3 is TGTGCCAGCTCGGTCACAGATACGCAGTATTTT. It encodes CASSVTDTQYF.